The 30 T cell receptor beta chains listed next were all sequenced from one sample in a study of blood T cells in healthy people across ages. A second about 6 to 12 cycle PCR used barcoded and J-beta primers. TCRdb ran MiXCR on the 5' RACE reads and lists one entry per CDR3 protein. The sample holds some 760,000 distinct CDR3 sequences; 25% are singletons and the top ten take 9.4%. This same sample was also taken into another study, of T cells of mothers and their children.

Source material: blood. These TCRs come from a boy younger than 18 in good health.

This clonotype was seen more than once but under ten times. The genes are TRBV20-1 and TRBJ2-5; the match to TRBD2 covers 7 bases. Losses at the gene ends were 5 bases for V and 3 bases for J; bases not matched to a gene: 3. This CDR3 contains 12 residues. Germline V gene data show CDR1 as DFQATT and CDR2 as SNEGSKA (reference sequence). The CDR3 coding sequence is TGCAGTGCTGTAGCGGGCAAAGAGACCCAGTACTTC. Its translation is CSAVAGKETQYF.

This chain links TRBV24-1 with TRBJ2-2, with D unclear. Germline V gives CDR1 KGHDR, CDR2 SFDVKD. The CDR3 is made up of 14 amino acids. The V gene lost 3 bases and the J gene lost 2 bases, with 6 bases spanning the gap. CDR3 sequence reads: CATSDTTNTGELFF. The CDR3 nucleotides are TGTGCCACCAGTGATACTACAAACACCGGGGAGCTGTTTTTT.

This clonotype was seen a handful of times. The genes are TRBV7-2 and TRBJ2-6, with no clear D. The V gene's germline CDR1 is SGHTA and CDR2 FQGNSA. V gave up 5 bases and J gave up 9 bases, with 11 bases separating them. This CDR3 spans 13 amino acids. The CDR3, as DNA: TGTGCCAGCAGCCCGATGCCCGGCAACGTCCTGACTTTC. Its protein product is CASSPMPGNVLTF. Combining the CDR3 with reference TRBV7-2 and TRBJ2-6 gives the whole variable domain GAGVSQSPSNKVTEKGKDVELRCDPISGHTALYWYRQSLGQGLEFLIYFQGNSAPDKSGLPSDRFSAERTGGSVSTLTIQRTQQEDSAVYLCASSPMPGNVLTFGAGSRLTVL.

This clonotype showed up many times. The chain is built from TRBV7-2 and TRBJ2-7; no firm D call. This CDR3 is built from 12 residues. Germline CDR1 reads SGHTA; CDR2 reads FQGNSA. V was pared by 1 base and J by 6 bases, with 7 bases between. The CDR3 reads CASSLDVGEQYF. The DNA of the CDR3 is TGTGCCAGCAGCTTAGACGTGGGCGAGCAGTACTTC.

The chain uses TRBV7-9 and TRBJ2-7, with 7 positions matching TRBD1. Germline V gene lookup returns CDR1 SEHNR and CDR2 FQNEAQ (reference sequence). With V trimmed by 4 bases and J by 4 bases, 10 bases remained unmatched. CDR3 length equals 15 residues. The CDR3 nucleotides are TGTGCCAGCAGCTCGCTTCAAGGGACAGCTTACGAGCAGTACTTC. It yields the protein CASSSLQGTAYEQYF.

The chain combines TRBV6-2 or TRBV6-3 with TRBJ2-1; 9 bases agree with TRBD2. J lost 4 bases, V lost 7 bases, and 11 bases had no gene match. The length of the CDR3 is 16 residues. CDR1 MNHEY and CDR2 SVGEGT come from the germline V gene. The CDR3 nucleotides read TGTGCCAGCACCCAAGGGGCGGGAGGGCCTTACAATGAGCAGTTCTTC. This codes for CASTQGAGGPYNEQFF.

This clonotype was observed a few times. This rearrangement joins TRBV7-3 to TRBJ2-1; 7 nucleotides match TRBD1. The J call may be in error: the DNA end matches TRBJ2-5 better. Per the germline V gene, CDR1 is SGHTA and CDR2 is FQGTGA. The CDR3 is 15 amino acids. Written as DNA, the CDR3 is TGTGCCAGCAGCTTACTAGACAGGGTAGGCGAGACCCAGTACTTC. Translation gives CASSLLDRVGETQYF.

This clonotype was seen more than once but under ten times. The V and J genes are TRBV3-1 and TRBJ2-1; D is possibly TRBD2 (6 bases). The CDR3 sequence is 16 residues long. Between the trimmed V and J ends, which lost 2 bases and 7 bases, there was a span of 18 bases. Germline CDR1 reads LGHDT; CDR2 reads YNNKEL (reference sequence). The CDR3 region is CASSQFSGALGNEQFF. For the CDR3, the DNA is TGTGCCAGCAGCCAATTTAGCGGAGCCTTAGGAAATGAGCAGTTCTTC.

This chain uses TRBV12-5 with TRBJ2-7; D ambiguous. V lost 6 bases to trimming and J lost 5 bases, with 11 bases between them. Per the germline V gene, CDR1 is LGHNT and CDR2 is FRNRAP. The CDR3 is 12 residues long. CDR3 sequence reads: CASGDLGDEQYF. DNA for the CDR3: TGTGCTAGTGGGGATCTTGGCGACGAGCAGTACTTC.

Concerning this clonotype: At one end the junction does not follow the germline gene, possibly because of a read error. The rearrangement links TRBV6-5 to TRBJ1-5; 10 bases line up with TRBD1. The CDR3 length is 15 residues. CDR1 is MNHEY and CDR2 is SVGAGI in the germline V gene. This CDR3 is CTSSLGQGWDQPQHF. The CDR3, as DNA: TGTACCAGCAGTTTGGGACAGGGGTGGGATCAGCCCCAGCATTTT.

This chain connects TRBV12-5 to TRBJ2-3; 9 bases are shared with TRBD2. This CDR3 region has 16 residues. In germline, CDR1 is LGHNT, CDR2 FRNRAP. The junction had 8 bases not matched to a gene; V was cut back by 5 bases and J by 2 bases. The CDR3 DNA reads TGTGCTAGTGGTAACGGGCTAGCGGGGACCACAGATACGCAGTATTTT. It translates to CASGNGLAGTTDTQYF.

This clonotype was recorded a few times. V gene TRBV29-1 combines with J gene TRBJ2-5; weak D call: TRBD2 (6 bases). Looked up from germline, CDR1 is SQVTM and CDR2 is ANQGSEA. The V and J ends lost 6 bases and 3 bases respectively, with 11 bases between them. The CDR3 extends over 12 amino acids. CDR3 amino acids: CSVWGGEETQYF. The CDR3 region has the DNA TGCAGCGTCTGGGGAGGAGAAGAGACCCAGTACTTC.

The DNA of the CDR3 is TGCAGTGCTAGAGATATAGCACGGACAGGGGGTTCACCCCTCCACTTT. Its protein product is CSARDIARTGGSPLHF. The chain uses TRBV20-1 and TRBJ1-6, with 10 positions matching TRBD1. Germline loops: CDR1 DFQATT, CDR2 SNEGSKA (reference sequence). The CDR3 extends over 16 amino acids. V dropped 0 bases and J dropped 9; count of bases not matched to a gene: 8.

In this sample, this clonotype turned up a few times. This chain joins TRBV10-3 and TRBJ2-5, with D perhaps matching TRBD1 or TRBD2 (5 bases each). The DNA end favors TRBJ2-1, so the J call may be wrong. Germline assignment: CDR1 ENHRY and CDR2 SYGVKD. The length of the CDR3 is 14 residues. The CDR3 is CAIRGERPYNEQFF. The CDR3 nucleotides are TGTGCCATCAGAGGGGAGAGGCCCTACAATGAGCAGTTCTTC.

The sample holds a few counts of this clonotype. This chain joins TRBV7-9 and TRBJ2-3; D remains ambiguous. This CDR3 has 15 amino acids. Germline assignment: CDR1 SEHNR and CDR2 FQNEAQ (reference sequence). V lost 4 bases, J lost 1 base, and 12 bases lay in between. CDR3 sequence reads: CASSSSGLRTDTQYF. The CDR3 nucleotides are TGTGCCAGCAGCTCGTCGGGCTTGCGCACAGATACGCAGTATTTT.

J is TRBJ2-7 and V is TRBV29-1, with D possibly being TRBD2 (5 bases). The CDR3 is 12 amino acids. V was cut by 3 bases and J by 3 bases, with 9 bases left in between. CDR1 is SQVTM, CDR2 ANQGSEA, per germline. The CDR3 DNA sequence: TGCAGCGTTGACGTCGGGGACTACGAGCAGTACTTC. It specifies CSVDVGDYEQYF.

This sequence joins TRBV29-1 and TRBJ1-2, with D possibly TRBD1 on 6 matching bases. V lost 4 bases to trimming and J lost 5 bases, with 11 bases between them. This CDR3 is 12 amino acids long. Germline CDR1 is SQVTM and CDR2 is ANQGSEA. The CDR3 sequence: CSVGLQGYGYTF. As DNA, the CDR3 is TGCAGCGTTGGACTACAGGGTTATGGCTACACCTTC.

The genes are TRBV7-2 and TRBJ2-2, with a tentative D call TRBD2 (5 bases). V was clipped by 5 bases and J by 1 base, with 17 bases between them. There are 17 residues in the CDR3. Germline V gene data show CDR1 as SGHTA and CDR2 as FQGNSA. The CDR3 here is CASSKWASLLNTGELFF. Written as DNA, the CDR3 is TGTGCCAGCAGCAAATGGGCTAGCCTACTGAACACCGGGGAGCTGTTTTTT.

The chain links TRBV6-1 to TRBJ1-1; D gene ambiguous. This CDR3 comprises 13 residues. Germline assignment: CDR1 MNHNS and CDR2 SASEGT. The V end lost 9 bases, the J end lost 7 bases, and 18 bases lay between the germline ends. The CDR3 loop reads CASSPRPNVEAFF. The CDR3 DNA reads TGTGCCAGTTCCCCCCGACCGAACGTTGAAGCTTTCTTT.

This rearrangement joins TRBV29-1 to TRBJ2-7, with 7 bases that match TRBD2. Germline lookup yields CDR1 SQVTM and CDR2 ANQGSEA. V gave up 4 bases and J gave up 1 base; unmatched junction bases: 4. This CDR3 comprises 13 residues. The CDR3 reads CSVAREWSYEQYF. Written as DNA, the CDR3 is TGCAGCGTTGCGCGGGAGTGGTCCTACGAGCAGTACTTC.

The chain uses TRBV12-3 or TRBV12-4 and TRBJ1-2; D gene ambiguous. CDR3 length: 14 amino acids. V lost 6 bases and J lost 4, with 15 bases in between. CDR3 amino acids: CASSPGPWSYGYTF. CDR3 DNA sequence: TGTGCCAGCAGCCCGGGCCCATGGAGCTATGGCTACACCTTC.

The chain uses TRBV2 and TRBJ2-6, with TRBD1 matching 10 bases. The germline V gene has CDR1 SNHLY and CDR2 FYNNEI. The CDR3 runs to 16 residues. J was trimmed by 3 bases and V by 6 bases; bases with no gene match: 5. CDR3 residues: CASRGQGPIGANVLTF. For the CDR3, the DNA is TGTGCCAGCAGGGGACAGGGGCCGATTGGGGCCAACGTCCTGACTTTC.

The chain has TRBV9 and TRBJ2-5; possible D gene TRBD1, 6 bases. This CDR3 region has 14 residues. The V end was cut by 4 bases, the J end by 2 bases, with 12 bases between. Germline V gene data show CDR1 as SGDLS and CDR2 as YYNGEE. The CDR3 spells CASSNRDNQETQYF. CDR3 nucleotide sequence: TGTGCCAGCAGCAACCGGGACAATCAAGAGACCCAGTACTTC.

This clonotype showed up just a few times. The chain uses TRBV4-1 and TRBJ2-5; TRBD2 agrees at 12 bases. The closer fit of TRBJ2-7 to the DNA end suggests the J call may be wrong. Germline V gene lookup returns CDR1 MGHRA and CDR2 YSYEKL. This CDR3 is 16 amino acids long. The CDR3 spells CASSQTSSGRADEQYF. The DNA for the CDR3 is TGCGCCAGCAGCCAAACCTCTAGCGGGAGGGCCGACGAGCAGTACTTC.

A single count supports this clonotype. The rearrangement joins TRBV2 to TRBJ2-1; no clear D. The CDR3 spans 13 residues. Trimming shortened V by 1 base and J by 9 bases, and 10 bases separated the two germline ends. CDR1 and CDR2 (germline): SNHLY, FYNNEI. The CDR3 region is CASSEGLASEQFF. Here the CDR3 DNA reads TGTGCCAGCAGTGAAGGGCTGGCGAGTGAGCAGTTCTTC.

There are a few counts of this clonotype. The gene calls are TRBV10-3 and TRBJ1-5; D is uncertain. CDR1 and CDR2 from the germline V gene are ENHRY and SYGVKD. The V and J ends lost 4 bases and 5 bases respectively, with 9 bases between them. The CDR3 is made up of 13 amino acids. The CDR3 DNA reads TGTGCCATCAGTGTCTCGGGTGATCAGCCCCAGCATTTT. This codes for CAISVSGDQPQHF.

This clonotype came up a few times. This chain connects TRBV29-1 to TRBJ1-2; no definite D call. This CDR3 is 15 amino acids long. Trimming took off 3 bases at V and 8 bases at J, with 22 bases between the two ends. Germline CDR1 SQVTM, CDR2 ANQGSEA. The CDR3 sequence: CSVDLSARGSQGYTF. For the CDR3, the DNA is TGCAGCGTTGACTTGTCCGCACGGGGATCACAAGGCTACACCTTC.

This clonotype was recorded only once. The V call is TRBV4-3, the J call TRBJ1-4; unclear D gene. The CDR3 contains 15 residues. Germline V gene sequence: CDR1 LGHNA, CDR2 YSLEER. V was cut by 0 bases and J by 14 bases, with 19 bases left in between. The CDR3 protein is CASSQEAPPTSPLFF. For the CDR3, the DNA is TGCGCCAGCAGCCAAGAAGCCCCCCCCACATCTCCCCTGTTTTTT.

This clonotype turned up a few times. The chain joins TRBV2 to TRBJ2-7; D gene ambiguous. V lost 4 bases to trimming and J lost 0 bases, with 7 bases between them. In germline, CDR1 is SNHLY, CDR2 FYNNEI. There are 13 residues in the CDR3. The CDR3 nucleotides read TGTGCCAGCAGTGTGTGGCGCTCCTACGAGCAGTACTTC. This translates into CASSVWRSYEQYF. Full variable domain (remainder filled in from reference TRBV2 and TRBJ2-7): EPEVTQTPSHQVTQMGQEVILRCVPISNHLYFYWYRQILGQKVEFLVSFYNNEISEKSEIFDDQFSVERPDGSNFTLKIRSTKLEDSAMYFCASSVWRSYEQYFGPGTRLTVT.

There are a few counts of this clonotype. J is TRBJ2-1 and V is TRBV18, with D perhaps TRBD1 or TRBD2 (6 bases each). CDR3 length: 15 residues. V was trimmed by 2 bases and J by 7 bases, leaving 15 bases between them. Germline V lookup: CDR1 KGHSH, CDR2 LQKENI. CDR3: CASSPGGGGTNEQFF. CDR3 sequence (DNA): TGTGCCAGCTCACCAGGAGGAGGGGGGACTAATGAGCAGTTCTTC.